These 9 T cell receptor beta chains came from one sample sequenced in a study of lung T cells in sarcoidosis with Löfgren's syndrome. Each CDR3 protein is one row after TCRdb ran MiXCR on the reads. The data show roughly 63,000 distinct CDR3 sequences, around 20% seen once. The sample consisted of CD4+ T cells from PBMCs. The receptors originated from a human donor with sarcoidosis (Löfgren's syndrome or another form), or a control subject (not recorded which).

The chain has TRBV12-3 or TRBV12-4 and TRBJ1-5, with D perhaps matching TRBD1 (5 bases). This CDR3 contains 17 residues. Trimming pared 3 bases from V and 7 bases from J, leaving 22 bases between. The CDR3 bases are TGTGCCAGCAGTTTGGGTGGGGGGTCCCATCCGGGGCAGCCCCAGCATTTT. Translating it yields CASSLGGGSHPGQPQHF.

The table lists this clonotype with many counts. V gene TRBV7-9 combines with J gene TRBJ2-1; D is possibly TRBD1 (5 bases). The germline CDR1 and CDR2 sequences are SEHNR and FQNEAQ (reference sequence). There are 11 residues in the CDR3. V lost 8 bases and J lost 9, with 11 bases in between. CDR3 DNA sequence: TGTGCCAGCGGTGGGGCACTTGAGCAGTTCTTC. Protein product: CASGGALEQFF.

The gene calls are TRBV7-3 and TRBJ2-1; D is unresolved. Germline V lookup: CDR1 SGHTA, CDR2 FQGTGA. The CDR3 length is 14 residues. V was cut by 5 bases and J by 9 bases, with 17 bases left in between. The CDR3: CASSPNIPDGEQFF. The CDR3 DNA reads TGTGCCAGCAGCCCCAACATACCAGATGGTGAGCAGTTCTTC.

In its sample, this clonotype was seen many times. The V and J genes are TRBV10-3 and TRBJ1-1; D may be TRBD1 (5 bases). The V gene lost 8 bases and the J gene lost 3 bases, with 19 bases spanning the gap. The CDR3 sequence is 15 residues long. In germline, CDR1 is ENHRY, CDR2 SYGVKD. As DNA, the CDR3 is TGTGCCATCGGGGGAGAGTTGAAGGTGTACACTGAAGCTTTCTTT. The encoded protein is CAIGGELKVYTEAFF.

This chain links TRBV29-1 with TRBJ2-5; tentative D call: TRBD2 (6 bases). Deletions cut 7 bases from V and 1 base from J, with 10 bases between. The CDR3 has 12 residues. Germline assignment: CDR1 SQVTM and CDR2 ANQGSEA. CDR3 sequence (DNA): TGCAGCGGCAGGGAGGCCCAAGAGACCCAGTACTTC. Translating gives CSGREAQETQYF. Supplemented by reference TRBV29-1 and TRBJ2-5, the full variable domain reads SAVISQKPSRDICQRGTSLTIQCQVDSQVTMMFWYRQQPGQSLTLIATANQGSEATYESGFVIDKFPISRPNLTFSTLTVSNMSPEDSSIYLCSGREAQETQYFGPGTRLLVL.

Many counts were recorded for this clonotype. The chain employs TRBV5-4 and TRBJ1-1; D uncertain. The V end lost 0 bases, the J end lost 1 base, and 7 bases lay between the germline ends. Germline V CDR1 and CDR2: SGHNT, YYREEE (reference sequence). The CDR3 length is 14 residues. In DNA form, the CDR3 reads TGTGCCAGCAGCTTGGATTCCGGGAACACTGAAGCTTTCTTT. Encoded protein: CASSLDSGNTEAFF.

A few counts support this clonotype. The CDR3 nucleotides read TGTGCCAGCAGCTTAGCGTATCGGGGCTACACCTTC. Translating gives CASSLAYRGYTF. This chain connects TRBV7-2 to TRBJ1-2; no clear D. V gave up 0 bases and J gave up 8 bases, with 7 bases separating them. The V gene's germline CDR1 is SGHTA and CDR2 FQGNSA. The length of the CDR3 is 12 residues.

This clonotype was counted between two and nine times. This rearrangement joins TRBV19 to TRBJ1-5; no reliable D call. Trimming took 4 bases from V and 7 from J, leaving 11 bases between them. Germline CDR1 reads LNHDA; CDR2 reads SQIVND (reference sequence). The CDR3 contains 13 residues. CDR3 in amino acids: CASSTTSGQPQHF. The CDR3 bases are TGTGCCAGTAGTACCACCTCAGGACAGCCCCAGCATTTT.

This clonotype was detected many times. The J gene is TRBJ2-3, the V gene TRBV27, with 11 bases identical to TRBD1. Germline trimming cut 8 bases from V and 3 bases from J; bases unmatched to any gene: 10. Germline V lookup: CDR1 MNHEY, CDR2 SMNVEV (reference sequence). The CDR3 is 16 residues long. CDR3 residues: CASSFGQGARTDTQYF. Here the CDR3 DNA reads TGTGCCAGCTCCTTTGGACAGGGGGCGCGGACAGATACGCAGTATTTT.